A selection of T cell receptor beta chains follows, all from one sample in a study of Ad26.COV2.S vaccination and SARS-CoV-2 variants. The assay was immunoSEQ multiplex PCR, and TCRdb's table has in-frame clones only and misses some. The profile shows hundreds of thousands of clones, nearly 90% of them singletons. This specimen was peripheral blood, taken in a trial of Ad26.COV2.S vaccine versus placebo. Receptors were obtained from a person between 18 and 65 years old who received the Ad26.COV2.S COVID-19 vaccine or a placebo. The conserved cysteine and the conserved F or W are not part of the CDR3 here. The order of the fields is clone size, V gene, J gene, CDR3 protein. The size entry is marked missing in some rows and otherwise reads once, few, many or a size class.

size: NA
V: TRBV7-8
J: TRBJ1-4
CDR3: ASSLIFVGDGGKLF

size: NA
V: TRBV19
J: TRBJ1-2
CDR3: ASSTTGGLNYGYT

size: NA
V: TRBV5-8
J: TRBJ2-3
CDR3: ASSLARATTDTQY

size: NA
V: TRBV29-1
J: TRBJ2-5
CDR3: SVGGIRRETQY

size: NA
V: TRBV7-3
J: TRBJ1-2
CDR3: ASSLMAGRGYT

size: NA
V: TRBV29-1
J: TRBJ1-2
CDR3: SVEEVSGTYGYT

size: once
V: TRBV5-1
J: TRBJ1-1
CDR3: ASSSWTANTEAF

size: NA
V: TRBV4-1
J: TRBJ1-3
CDR3: ASSQDPLPWNTIY

size: NA
V: TRBV2
J: TRBJ1-1
CDR3: ASIWDMNTEAF

size: NA
V: TRBV11-1
J: TRBJ2-7
CDR3: ASSFEDREQY